These T cell receptor beta chains were read from a single sample in a study of brain T cells in children with intractable seizures. This table comes from immunoSEQ multiplex PCR, and its TCRdb copy is limited to in-frame clones, with some not included. The sample carries 50,000 to 75,000 clones, approximately 94% recorded once. The starting material was peripheral blood, obtained at surgery. The receptor set was obtained from a boy in the first two years of life with focal cortical dysplasia and intractable seizures. Both conserved end residues are part of each CDR3. The D gene is left open where the match is weak. Size is stated for part of the rows, as once, few or many counts, or as a class when the clone is expanded.

CDR3 DNA: TGCGCCAGCAGCGGACGCACAGGCGCTAGCACAGATACGCAGTATTTT
CDR3 protein: CASSGRTGASTDTQYF
clone size: -
D gene: -
V gene: TRBV5-1
J gene: TRBJ2-3

CDR3 DNA: TGTGCCAGCAGCTCCGTAGCGGGGGGCCAAGAGACCCAGTACTTC
CDR3 protein: CASSSVAGGQETQYF
clone size: -
D gene: TRBD2
V gene: TRBV11-2
J gene: TRBJ2-5

CDR3 DNA: TGTGCCAGCAGGGTTATGGGAGGGGGCCCTGGAAACACCATATATTTT
CDR3 protein: CASRVMGGGPGNTIYF
clone size: -
D gene: TRBD1
V gene: TRBV27
J gene: TRBJ1-3

CDR3 DNA: TGCGCCAGCAGTGATCGTTCCGGGACTAGCGGGGGGTATTACGAGCAGTACTTC
CDR3 protein: CASSDRSGTSGGYYEQYF
clone size: once
D gene: TRBD2
V gene: TRBV10-1
J gene: TRBJ2-7

CDR3 DNA: TGTGCCAGTAGTAATCACGGGACAGGGGACAATGAGCAGTTCTTC
CDR3 protein: CASSNHGTGDNEQFF
clone size: -
D gene: TRBD1
V gene: TRBV19
J gene: TRBJ2-1

CDR3 DNA: TGTGCCAGCAGAATTCATATAGCGGGTCAAGAGACCCAGTACTTC
CDR3 protein: CASRIHIAGQETQYF
clone size: once
D gene: TRBD2
V gene: TRBV27
J gene: TRBJ2-5

CDR3 DNA: TGTGCCAGCAGTGAAATACTGGTCGGGGGCACAGATACGCAGTATTTT
CDR3 protein: CASSEILVGGTDTQYF
clone size: -
D gene: -
V gene: TRBV25-1
J gene: TRBJ2-3

CDR3 DNA: TGTGCCAGCAGTTACTTAGCGGGAGCACACGGGGAGCTGTTTTTT
CDR3 protein: CASSYLAGAHGELFF
clone size: -
D gene: TRBD2
V gene: TRBV6-5
J gene: TRBJ2-2

CDR3 DNA: TGTGCCAGCAGCTACAGAACAGGGGTGACTGGAAACACCATATATTTT
CDR3 protein: CASSYRTGVTGNTIYF
clone size: -
D gene: TRBD1
V gene: TRBV6-6
J gene: TRBJ1-3

CDR3 DNA: TGTGCCAGCAGTTATTCGCCGGAAGGTTCACCCCTCCACTTT
CDR3 protein: CASSYSPEGSPLHF
clone size: -
D gene: -
V gene: TRBV6-5
J gene: TRBJ1-6

CDR3 DNA: TGTGCCAGCAGCTTGGACTCCCTAGCGCGCGAGCAGTACTTC
CDR3 protein: CASSLDSLAREQYF
clone size: few
D gene: -
V gene: TRBV7-2
J gene: TRBJ2-7

CDR3 DNA: TGTGCCAGCTCACTAGCGGGGGGGACCACAGATACGCAGTATTTT
CDR3 protein: CASSLAGGTTDTQYF
clone size: -
D gene: TRBD2
V gene: TRBV18
J gene: TRBJ2-3

CDR3 DNA: TGTGCCAGCAGTTTACCTACAGGGCCCTTTACCTACGAGCAGTACTTC
CDR3 protein: CASSLPTGPFTYEQYF
clone size: -
D gene: -
V gene: TRBV5-6
J gene: TRBJ2-7

CDR3 DNA: TGCGCCAGCAGCCCTGGACAGTACAAATCTGGAAACACCATATATTTT
CDR3 protein: CASSPGQYKSGNTIYF
clone size: -
D gene: -
V gene: TRBV4-1
J gene: TRBJ1-3

CDR3 DNA: TGTGCCAGCAGCTTGGAGGGGGGCAGTGACGTTTTTGTGAACACTGAAGCTTTCTTT
CDR3 protein: CASSLEGGSDVFVNTEAFF
clone size: once
D gene: -
V gene: TRBV5-6
J gene: TRBJ1-1

CDR3 DNA: TGTGCCAGCAGTGAAACAGGGATCCAAGAGACCCAGTACTTC
CDR3 protein: CASSETGIQETQYF
clone size: -
D gene: -
V gene: TRBV6-1
J gene: TRBJ2-5

CDR3 DNA: TGTGCCAGCTCACCAACACTTAACTATGGCTACACCTTC
CDR3 protein: CASSPTLNYGYTF
clone size: -
D gene: -
V gene: TRBV18
J gene: TRBJ1-2

CDR3 DNA: TGTGCCAGCAGCGTCCGCTACGGGGCAGATACGCAGTATTTT
CDR3 protein: CASSVRYGADTQYF
clone size: -
D gene: -
V gene: TRBV9
J gene: TRBJ2-3

CDR3 DNA: TGTGCCAGCAGCTTAGTATGGACTAGCGGTAACAATGAGCAGTTCTTC
CDR3 protein: CASSLVWTSGNNEQFF
clone size: -
D gene: TRBD2
V gene: TRBV7-2
J gene: TRBJ2-1

CDR3 DNA: TGTGCCTCAGCGGGGGCAACTAATGAAAAACTGTTTTTT
CDR3 protein: CASAGATNEKLFF
clone size: -
D gene: -
V gene: TRBV10-3
J gene: TRBJ1-4